This TCR beta chain was observed in a study of T cells in Graves' hyperthyroidism and ophthalmopathy. About the study: Peripheral blood sampling occurred at initial diagnosis, before any treatment. Study-wide results and caveats: A model built on 13 V-J features separated ophthalmopathy from stable hyperthyroidism. Blood held most thyroid clonotypes expanded above 0.001 frequency.

Looked up from germline, CDR1 is SGHAT and CDR2 is FQNNGV. Trimming stripped 3 bases from V and 4 bases from J, with 16 bases between. The CDR3 sequence is 15 residues long. Diagnosis rested on symptoms, serum thyroxine and TRAb, thyroid ultrasound, and orbital computed tomography. There were TCR beta CDR3 regions amplified from RNA transcripts. First-round RT-PCR of the TCR CDR3 relied on the HTBI primer set. Using its own MiXCR run on the multiplex PCR reads, TCRdb lists one record per CDR3 protein. The data show some 300,000 distinct CDR3 sequences, approximately 18% seen once. This clonotype was recorded many times. Its specificity is unknown.

The specimen was blood. The origin of this receptor is a man between 50 and 59 years old with Graves' ophthalmopathy. V gene TRBV11-2 combines with J gene TRBJ2-7; tentative D call: TRBD2 (6 bases). CDR3 nucleotides: TGTGCCAGCAGCTTCTCCGACGGGAGTGCTTACGAGCAGTACTTC. Protein: CASSFSDGSAYEQYF.